Listed here are 8 T cell receptor beta chains from one sample, sequenced in a study of T cells in Graves' hyperthyroidism and ophthalmopathy. TCR beta CDR3 regions were amplified from RNA transcripts. HTBI primers drove first-round RT-PCR of the TCR CDR3. TCRdb itself ran the multiplex PCR reads through MiXCR, one entry per CDR3 protein. Here the sample spans fewer than 400,000 distinct CDR3 sequences, 15% to 20% being singletons. Sequencing was carried out using blood. All receptors derive from a man aged 25-40 years with Graves' hyperthyroidism.

This clonotype was detected once. The gene calls are TRBV27 and TRBJ2-7; 7 bases map to TRBD1. J was trimmed by 2 bases and V by 5 bases; bases with no gene match: 12. CDR1 is MNHEY, CDR2 SMNVEV, per germline (reference sequence). The CDR3 is 16 amino acids. The CDR3 sequence is CASSVYTGAKTYEQYF. Written as DNA, the CDR3 is TGTGCCAGCAGTGTATACACAGGGGCGAAGACCTACGAGCAGTACTTC.

There are a few counts of this clonotype. This chain uses TRBV19 with TRBJ1-5, with 7 bases identical to TRBD1. V was clipped by 5 bases and J by 4 bases; unmatched bases: 5. From germline, CDR1 is LNHDA and CDR2 SQIVND (reference sequence). The CDR3 has 14 residues. The CDR3 loop is CASSPQQGNQPQHF. CDR3 coding DNA: TGTGCCAGTAGTCCGCAACAGGGGAATCAGCCCCAGCATTTT.

This clonotype appeared many times. The rearrangement links TRBV27 to TRBJ2-3, with 11 bases fitting TRBD1. CDR1 is MNHEY, CDR2 SMNVEV, per germline (reference sequence). V lost 7 bases, J lost 6 bases, and 12 bases stayed unmatched. The CDR3 totals 16 residues. The CDR3 DNA follows: TGTGCCAGCACTCCCACCGGGACAGGGGGTATGGATACGCAGTATTTT. Its translation is CASTPTGTGGMDTQYF.

About this clonotype itself: This CDR3 is missing its conserved last phenylalanine or tryptophan, likely due to a read error. CDR3 residues: CASRTDSSYEQYL. For the CDR3, the DNA is TGTGCCAGCAGAACAGATAGCTCCTACGAGCAGTACCTC. The rearrangement links TRBV2 to TRBJ2-7, with D unclear. With 6 bases removed from V and 0 bases from J, the gap between germline ends came to 9 bases. The CDR3 consists of 13 residues. The germline V gene has CDR1 SNHLY and CDR2 FYNNEI.

This rearrangement joins TRBV4-2 to TRBJ2-1, with D perhaps TRBD2 (6 bases). V lost 0 bases, J lost 0 bases, and 15 bases lay in between. Germline V CDR1 and CDR2: LGHNA, YNFKEQ. The CDR3 runs to 18 residues. The CDR3 coding sequence is TGTGCCAGCAGCCAAGAGGGGGTAGCGGCAAGCTCCTACAATGAGCAGTTCTTC. It codes for CASSQEGVAASSYNEQFF.

This clonotype has a count of ten or more. This CDR3 is CASSQGLGTYEQYF. CDR3 bases: TGTGCCAGCAGTCAAGGACTAGGTACCTACGAGCAGTACTTC. V usage is TRBV28 and J usage is TRBJ2-7; 7 nucleotides agree with TRBD2. Germline V gene sequence: CDR1 MDHEN, CDR2 SYDVKM. V dropped 5 bases and J dropped 2; count of bases not matched to a gene: 6. The CDR3 has 14 amino acids.

Ten or more counts support this clonotype. The chain employs TRBV6-1 and TRBJ1-2, with D hard to call. This CDR3 contains 16 residues. The germline V gene encodes CDR1 MNHNS and CDR2 SASEGT. V lost 10 bases to trimming and J lost 2 bases, with 23 bases between them. In DNA, the CDR3 is TGTGCCATCCACGGGAGGGTAGGCATCACCAACTATGGCTACACCTTC. Translated, it gives CAIHGRVGITNYGYTF.

V is TRBV20-1 and J is TRBJ2-7, with 7 bases matching TRBD2. V trimming: 6 bases; J trimming: 3 bases; junction bases outside the gene matches: 11. The CDR3 sequence is 14 residues long. Germline CDR1 and CDR2: DFQATT and SNEGSKA (reference sequence). CDR3 coding DNA: TGCAGTGCCCAAAGGACTAGTTATAACTACGAGCAGTACTTC. Translating gives CSAQRTSYNYEQYF.